This T cell receptor (beta chain) is drawn from a study of CD8+CD57+ T cells in acquired aplastic anemia. Study-level background: Isolated CD4+ and CD8+ cells, once sorted, yielded DNA averaging roughly 3.2 ug.

Study results and limitations: Patients had around 28 CD8+ CDR3 sequences in common with controls (the shared set).

Concerning this clonotype itself: Antigen specificity is unknown. The CDR3 ends on some other residue instead of the conserved phenylalanine or tryptophan, so this is likely a read error.

Genomic DNA acted as the template from which TCR beta VDJ combination and CDR3 sequence profiling were carried out. TCRdb processed the reads anew with MiXCR; each CDR3 protein has one entry. The table lists about 160,000 distinct CDR3 sequences, approximately 44% of them singletons, with under 1.2% in the top ten. Material for sequencing was sorted CD4+, CD8+, or CD8+CD57+ T cells (not recorded which) from PBMCs. The source of this sequence is a human donor in good health.

In nucleotides, the CDR3 is TGTGCCACCCCGGCAGCGAACACCGGGGAGCTGTTTTCT. It is translated as CATPAANTGELFS. V usage is TRBV28 and J usage is TRBJ2-2, with D unclear. With 10 bases removed from V and 0 bases from J, the gap between germline ends came to 9 bases. CDR3 length: 13 amino acids. The germline V gene encodes CDR1 MDHEN and CDR2 SYDVKM.